This T cell receptor (beta chain) appears in the sequencing data of a study of blood T cell repertoires in COVID-19. With 3 bases clipped from V and 5 bases from J, the junction kept 7 bases outside the gene matches. The germline gives CDR1 SQVTM, CDR2 ANQGSEA. The CDR3 consists of 14 residues. Original methodology: It was from reference gene primer amplification that nucleated cell counts were estimated. Produced via immunoSEQ multiplex PCR; TCRdb's table is partial and in-frame only. The V and J calls and clone size come from that table; D and trimming were worked out from the DNA. The sample records 50,000 to 65,000 clones, 83% being singletons.

Sequencing input: peripheral blood. This sequence was found in a human donor in a cohort sampled during active COVID-19. The chain is built from TRBV29-1 and TRBJ2-3, with TRBD1 matching 8 bases. The DNA for the CDR3 is TGCAGCGTTGAGGGCAGGGGGCAGAGAGATACGCAGTATTTT. Protein sequence: CSVEGRGQRDTQYF.